Each of the 5 T cell receptor beta chains below was sequenced from the same sample in a study of blood T cell repertoires in COVID-19. Using immunoSEQ multiplex PCR, the repertoire was profiled, and TCRdb retains in-frame clones only, with some absent. The repertoire holds 30,000 to 50,000 clones, around three quarters seen once, with 30% to 40% in the top ten. The specimen was peripheral blood. The receptors here all came from a man older than 75 with active or convalescent COVID-19.

This chain links TRBV6-5 with TRBJ2-6; D is unclear. Trimming cost V 8 bases and J 0 bases, with 8 bases left between them. The CDR3 covers 14 residues. CDR1 is MNHEY and CDR2 is SVGAGI in the germline V gene. The CDR3 reads CASEAYSGANVLTF. The CDR3 DNA sequence: TGTGCCAGCGAGGCTTACTCTGGGGCCAACGTCCTGACTTTC.

The chain joins TRBV1 to TRBJ2-5; the DNA was not used to check the table's D call, TRBD2. TRBV1 is listed as a pseudogene. The CDR3 length is 13 residues. CDR3 loop: CTSSLHGGETQYF. For the CDR3, the DNA is TGCACCAGCAGCCTCCACGGGGGGGAGACCCAGTACTTC.

The chain joins TRBV4-3 to TRBJ2-4; tentative D call: TRBD1 (5 bases). Trimming removed 0 bases from V and 2 bases from J, with 17 bases in between. Germline values: CDR1 LGHNA, CDR2 YSLEER. This CDR3 is 18 amino acids long. The CDR3 nucleotides are TGCGCCAGCAGCCAAGAGTCTATAGGACACAAGACCAAAAACATTCAGTACTTC. As protein: CASSQESIGHKTKNIQYF.

The CDR3 nucleotides read TGCGCCAGCAGCTTGTACAGGGGAGGCACAGATACGCAGTATTTT. Its protein product is CASSLYRGGTDTQYF. V gene TRBV5-1 combines with J gene TRBJ2-3, with 7 bases fitting TRBD1. The CDR3 is made up of 15 amino acids. The germline V gene encodes CDR1 SGHRS and CDR2 YFSETQ. Trimming took 1 base from V and 1 from J; bases not matched to a gene: 3.

This clone turned up a few times. The V call is TRBV15, the J call TRBJ1-3; D remains ambiguous. V was pared by 0 bases and J by 1 base, with 7 bases between. The CDR3 length is 15 residues. In germline, CDR1 is LNHNV, CDR2 YYDKDF (reference sequence). The CDR3 region is CATSRDPGSGNTIYF. CDR3 bases: TGTGCCACCAGCAGAGACCCGGGATCTGGAAACACCATATATTTT.